What follows is one TCR beta chain and its context. How the authors handled the data: Estimates of nucleated cell counts were drawn from the amplification of reference gene primers. Profiled with immunoSEQ multiplex PCR; TCRdb holds only in-frame clones, not every one. V and J calls and clone size are given by that table; D and trimming were obtained from the DNA. The sample comprises about 150,000 clones, 65% to 85% of which are singletons, and about 5% rests with the top ten. CDR1 and CDR2 from the germline V gene are SGHRS and YFSETQ. The CDR3 contains 16 residues. With 0 bases clipped from V and 4 bases from J, the junction kept 7 bases outside the gene matches. The source of the sample is a study of blood T cell repertoires in COVID-19. Study information: The United States, Italy and Spain supplied acute and convalescent COVID-19 samples. T cells, B-cell-depleted T cells, or PBMCs provided the cDNA or gDNA that served as material.

Sequencing was carried out using peripheral blood. The sequence was collected from a woman between 45 and 65 years old with acute or convalescent COVID-19. V gene TRBV5-1 combines with J gene TRBJ1-3; 7 nucleotides match TRBD1. CDR3 sequence reads: CASSLGTGDGGNTIYF. The CDR3 bases are TGCGCCAGCAGCTTGGGGACAGGAGATGGCGGAAACACCATATATTTT.